This is a list of T cell receptor beta chains from one sample in a study of T cells after yellow fever vaccination. TCRdb called the 5' RACE reads again in MiXCR, with one record for every CDR3 protein. The profile shows about 75,000 distinct CDR3 sequences, more than 5.5% of them singletons. The sequencing here drew on CD8+ T cells sorted from PBMCs, taken more than 8 days after the first yellow fever vaccination. The receptors were gathered from a man between 18 and 29 years old who received the YFV17D yellow fever vaccine. Both conserved end residues are part of each CDR3. The order of the fields is clone size, V gene, J gene, D gene, CDR3 protein, CDR3 DNA. D genes are given only for firm matches. Rows may omit the clone size; those that give it use once, few, many or a size class.

many	TRBV6-5	TRBJ1-5	.	CASSYYGGNQPQHF	TGTGCCAGCAGTTACTACGGGGGCAATCAGCCCCAGCATTTT
few	TRBV20-1	TRBJ1-2	TRBD1	CSARSRGQKNGYTF	TGCAGTGCTAGGTCTAGGGGGCAAAAGAATGGCTACACCTTC
.	TRBV20-1	TRBJ1-2	.	CSAKPAGDQLANYGYTF	TGCAGTGCTAAACCCGCCGGCGACCAGTTAGCTAACTATGGCTACACCTTC
.	TRBV5-5	TRBJ1-5	.	CASSASGSGARKPQHF	TGTGCCAGCAGCGCTTCAGGGTCAGGGGCCCGTAAGCCCCAGCATTTT
many	TRBV12-3/TRBV12-4	TRBJ2-2	.	CASSLSSGELFF	TGTGCCAGCAGTTTATCTTCCGGGGAGCTGTTTTTT
many	TRBV12-3/TRBV12-4	TRBJ2-1	.	CASSGADTAGGNEQFF	TGTGCCAGCAGTGGGGCCGATACCGCGGGTGGCAATGAGCAGTTCTTC
.	TRBV6-5	TRBJ2-7	TRBD2	CASSYVRLAGPYEQYF	TGTGCCAGCAGTTACGTAAGACTAGCGGGTCCCTACGAGCAGTACTTC
many	TRBV29-1	TRBJ2-7	.	CSVVSVLRGTYEQYF	TGCAGCGTTGTATCCGTGTTGAGGGGTACCTACGAGCAGTACTTC
.	TRBV7-8	TRBJ1-2	.	CASSPRTIYGYTF	TGTGCCAGCAGCCCCCGGACAATCTATGGCTACACCTTC
many	TRBV5-1	TRBJ2-3	.	CASSLGLVVPDTQYF	TGCGCCAGCAGCTTGGGATTAGTAGTTCCAGATACGCAGTATTTT
many	TRBV2	TRBJ2-5	.	CATSKETEETQYF	TGTGCCACAAGCAAGGAGACAGAAGAGACCCAGTACTTC
many	TRBV7-8	TRBJ2-5	.	CASSWGAGRQETQYF	TGTGCCAGCAGCTGGGGGGCGGGGCGCCAAGAGACCCAGTACTTC
many	TRBV5-1	TRBJ2-2	TRBD1	CASSPRRTGGTGELFF	TGCGCCAGCAGCCCACGACGGACAGGGGGAACCGGGGAGCTGTTTTTT
.	TRBV14	TRBJ2-1	TRBD1	CASSQGGSRQGAYQRGIHYNEQFF	TGTGCCAGCAGCCAAGGGGGCTCCAGACAGGGGGCTTATCAGCGGGGGATTCACTACAATGAGCAGTTCTTC
few	TRBV9	TRBJ1-6	.	CASSAGGEGSPLHF	TGTGCCAGCAGCGCCGGCGGGGAGGGATCACCCCTCCACTTT
many	TRBV12-3/TRBV12-4	TRBJ1-2	TRBD1	CASRPNRGLDGYTF	TGTGCCAGCAGACCTAACAGGGGATTGGATGGCTACACCTTC
many	TRBV29-1	TRBJ1-1	.	CSVVAGNTEAFF	TGCAGCGTTGTCGCAGGGAACACTGAAGCTTTCTTT
.	TRBV4-1	TRBJ1-5	.	CASSQDSGGSQPQHF	TGCGCCAGCAGCCAAGATTCCGGGGGCAGTCAGCCCCAGCATTTT
few	TRBV29-1	TRBJ2-2	.	CSVVGTGELFF	TGCAGCGTTGTCGGCACCGGGGAGCTGTTTTTT
many	TRBV4-1	TRBJ2-1	TRBD2	CASSQGLSSGDNHEQFF	TGCGCCAGCAGCCAAGGGCTTTCTAGCGGGGATAACCATGAGCAGTTCTTC
.	TRBV12-3/TRBV12-4	TRBJ2-2	.	CASSPGVAGELFF	TGTGCCAGCAGTCCGGGGGTCGCCGGGGAGCTGTTTTTT
many	TRBV29-1	TRBJ1-2	.	CSGSADSNYGYTF	TGCAGCGGATCGGCGGACAGTAACTATGGCTACACCTTC
many	TRBV9	TRBJ1-1	.	CASSAPNTNTEAFF	TGTGCCAGCAGCGCACCAAACACTAACACTGAAGCTTTCTTT
many	TRBV7-9	TRBJ2-1	.	CASSLVRTGHKKEQFF	TGTGCCAGCAGCTTAGTCCGCACGGGACACAAAAAAGAGCAGTTCTTC